This TCR beta chain comes out of a study of metastatic and nonmetastatic thyroid tumors. No treatment had been given to any patient before thyroid surgery. The CDR3 is 13 residues long. Trimming took 2 bases from V and 3 from J, leaving 8 bases between them. CDR1 and CDR2 from the germline V gene are SGHTA and FQGNSA. TCRdb re-clonotyped the PCR reads through MiXCR. This sample carries some 30,000 clones, roughly a fifth of them seen once, and the ten largest clones take about 8%. This clone was counted a few times. The sample comprised blood. The V and J genes are TRBV7-2 and TRBJ2-7; D gene ambiguous. This sequence was found in a female donor with papillary thyroid cancer or a benign thyroid nodule (not recorded which). Some clones in this sample may be carry-over from other donors' samples. The CDR3 nucleotides are TGTGCCAGCAGCTTATGGTCCAGCTACGAGCAGTACTTC. This encodes CASSLWSSYEQYF.